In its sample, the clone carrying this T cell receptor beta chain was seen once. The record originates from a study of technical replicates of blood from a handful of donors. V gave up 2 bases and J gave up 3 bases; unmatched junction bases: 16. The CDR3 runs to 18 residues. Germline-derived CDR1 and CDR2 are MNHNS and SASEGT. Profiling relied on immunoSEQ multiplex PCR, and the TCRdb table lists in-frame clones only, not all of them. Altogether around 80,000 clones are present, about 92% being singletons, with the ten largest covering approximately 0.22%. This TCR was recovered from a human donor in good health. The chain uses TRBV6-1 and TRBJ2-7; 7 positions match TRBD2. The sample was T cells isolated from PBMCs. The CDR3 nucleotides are TGTGCCAGCAGTGAACTGGCGTCTCGACTAGCAAGCAACTACGAGCAGTACTTC. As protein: CASSELASRLASNYEQYF.